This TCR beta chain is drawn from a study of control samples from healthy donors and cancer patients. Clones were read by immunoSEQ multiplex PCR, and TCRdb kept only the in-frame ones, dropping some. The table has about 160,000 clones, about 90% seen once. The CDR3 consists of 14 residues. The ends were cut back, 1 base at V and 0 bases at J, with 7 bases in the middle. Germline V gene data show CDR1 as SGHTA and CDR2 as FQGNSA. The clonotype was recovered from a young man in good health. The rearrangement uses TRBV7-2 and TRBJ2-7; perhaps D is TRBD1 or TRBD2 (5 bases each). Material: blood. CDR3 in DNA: TGTGCCAGCAGCTTAGGTGGGGGCTCCTACGAGCAGTACTTC. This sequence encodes CASSLGGGSYEQYF.